One sample yielded the 27 T cell receptor beta chains listed below, sequenced in a study of blood T cells in healthy people across ages (dated by TCRdb to between 2014 and 2017). Library preparation used 5' RACE. Sequencing was performed on an Illumina HiSeq 2500. A second PCR of roughly 6 to 11 cycles was performed with a sample-barcoded 5' primer and a J-beta primer mix. Starting from the raw public reads, TCRdb applied fastp trimming at Q25, assembled clones with MiXCR and retained in-frame beta chains. Each record represents a unique CDR3 protein, reported with the most common genes and DNA among its rows. The sample table contains about 720,000 distinct CDR3 sequences; only one count was recorded for 20% to 25% of them. The leading ten clones occupy 22% of the sample. What was sequenced was blood. These receptors came from a man aged 70 or older in good health.

The rearrangement uses TRBV6-2 or TRBV6-3 and TRBJ2-7, with 7 bases fitting TRBD2. Judging by the DNA end, TRBJ2-1 fits better; the J call may be wrong. Germline V CDR1 and CDR2: MNHEY, SVGEGT. The CDR3 extends over 17 amino acids. CDR3 loop: CASSYSRPAGTYNEQFF. For the CDR3, the DNA is TGTGCCAGCAGTTACTCGAGACCAGCGGGAACCTACAATGAGCAGTTCTTC.

In this sample, this clonotype turned up a few times. The V gene is TRBV10-3, the J gene TRBJ2-3; 11 nucleotides agree with TRBD2. V trimming: 9 bases; J trimming: 2 bases; junction bases outside the gene matches: 10. The CDR3 has 16 residues. Per germline, CDR1 ENHRY and CDR2 SYGVKD. This chain's CDR3 is CAILDKTSGVTDTQYF. CDR3 DNA sequence: TGTGCCATTCTAGATAAGACTAGCGGGGTCACAGATACGCAGTATTTT.

The V gene is TRBV10-3, the J gene TRBJ2-7; 12 bases are shared with TRBD1. CDR1 ENHRY and CDR2 SYGVKD come from the germline V gene. After removal of 4 bases from V and 5 bases from J, the junction contained 3 bases not matched to a gene. The length of the CDR3 is 14 residues. The CDR3 DNA reads TGTGCCATCAGTGGGGACAGGGGGCTCGACGAGCAGTACTTC. Translated: CAISGDRGLDEQYF.

This clonotype has more than one count but fewer than ten. J is TRBJ2-1 and V is TRBV7-2; 7 nucleotides match TRBD2. V dropped 5 bases and J dropped 7; count of bases not matched to a gene: 14. The CDR3 sequence is 16 residues long. Germline V CDR1 and CDR2: SGHTA, FQGNSA. The CDR3 loop is CASSPGWAGVLNEQFF. The CDR3 coding sequence is TGTGCCAGCAGCCCTGGTTGGGCGGGAGTTTTAAATGAGCAGTTCTTC.

The genes are TRBV5-1 and TRBJ2-3; D gene uncertain. Trimming left V 4 bases short and J 6 bases short, with 9 bases between. Germline V gene data show CDR1 as SGHRS and CDR2 as YFSETQ. This CDR3 is built from 12 residues. In DNA, the CDR3 is TGCGCCAGCAGCCAATATCCCGATACGCAGTATTTT. Amino acid sequence: CASSQYPDTQYF.

The chain combines TRBV18 with TRBJ1-2; weak D call: TRBD1 (5 bases). This CDR3 is 17 amino acids long. Trimming pared 1 base from V and 0 bases from J, leaving 15 bases between. Per the germline V gene, CDR1 is KGHSH and CDR2 is LQKENI. CDR3 bases: TGTGCCAGCTCACCACGGGACGCCACAAACGCTAACTATGGCTACACCTTC. This encodes CASSPRDATNANYGYTF.

The chain combines TRBV12-3 or TRBV12-4 with TRBJ1-5; D remains ambiguous. With 5 bases removed from V and 9 bases from J, the gap between germline ends came to 11 bases. This CDR3 spans 12 amino acids. The CDR3 loop is CASSATQGPQHF. The DNA of the CDR3 is TGTGCCAGCAGTGCCACCCAAGGGCCCCAGCATTTT.

DNA of the CDR3: TGTGCCAGCAGCCGGACAGGGACAAGCTCCTACGAGCGGTACTTC. This codes for CASSRTGTSSYERYF. The chain uses TRBV6-5 and TRBJ2-5; TRBD1 aligns across 8 bases. The CDR3 is 15 amino acids. The V and J ends lost 6 bases and 13 bases, in that order; junction bases with no gene match: 19. Germline lookup yields CDR1 MNHEY and CDR2 SVGAGI.

This clonotype showed up many times. The chain is built from TRBV28 and TRBJ2-7; 8 bases line up with TRBD1. V shed 6 bases and J 2 bases; nucleotides not matched to a gene: 3. The CDR3 has 13 residues. Germline loops: CDR1 MDHEN, CDR2 SYDVKM. CDR3 DNA sequence: TGTGCCAGCAGGAGACAGGGGCCCTACGAGCAGTACTTC. It encodes CASRRQGPYEQYF. Full variable domain (missing parts from reference TRBV28 and TRBJ2-7): DVKVTQSSRYLVKRTGEKVFLECVQDMDHENMFWYRQDPGLGLRLIYFSYDVKMKEKGDIPEGYSVSREKKERFSLILESASTNQTSMYLCASRRQGPYEQYFGPGTRLTVT.

This chain joins TRBV7-2 and TRBJ2-5, with D maybe TRBD2 (5 bases). From germline, CDR1 is SGHTA and CDR2 FQGNSA. The CDR3 length is 14 residues. Trimming cost V 5 bases and J 5 bases, with 15 bases left between them. The CDR3, as DNA: TGTGCCAGCAGCGTCTACCCTAGCAGCGAGACCCAGTACTTC. Translation: CASSVYPSSETQYF.

About this clonotype itself: This may be a read error: a much more frequent sequence differs by one nucleotide. The rearrangement joins TRBV4-3 to TRBJ2-1, with 10 bases matching TRBD2. There are 16 residues in the CDR3. Trimming cost V 1 base and J 9 bases; bases outside gene matches: 9. The germline V gene has CDR1 LGHNA and CDR2 YSLEER. The CDR3 region has the DNA TGCGCCAGCAGCCAAGGGAGGGCTAGCGGGAGCAGTGAGCAGTTCTTC. It is translated as CASSQGRASGSSEQFF.

A few counts support this clonotype. The V call is TRBV7-9, the J call TRBJ1-2, with D possibly being TRBD1 (5 bases). Germline CDR1 and CDR2: SEHNR and FQNEAQ (reference sequence). The CDR3 length is 13 residues. The germline V and J ends were trimmed by 4 bases and 8 bases, with 14 bases remaining between them. The CDR3 is CASSSPVGDGYTF. The CDR3 DNA sequence: TGTGCCAGCAGCTCCCCGGTTGGGGACGGCTACACCTTC.

This clonotype was counted a few times. This rearrangement joins TRBV27 to TRBJ2-6, with TRBD1 matching 7 bases. Germline V gives CDR1 MNHEY, CDR2 SMNVEV (reference sequence). V lost 2 bases, J lost 3 bases, and 7 bases stayed unmatched. The CDR3 sequence is 17 residues long. CDR3 sequence (DNA): TGTGCCAGCAGTTTAAAGGGGGCATTCTTTGGGGCCAACGTCCTGACTTTC. Its protein is CASSLKGAFFGANVLTF.

With respect to this clonotype: Germline and junction disagree at one end, which may indicate a read error. The rearrangement links TRBV29-1 to TRBJ1-1; no clear D. The germline V gene has CDR1 SQVTM and CDR2 ANQGSEA. CDR3 length: 14 residues. CDR3 DNA: TGCAGCGTTGAGGGAGGGCGTAAGAACGCTGAAGCTTTCTTT. It specifies CSVEGGRKNAEAFF.

The CDR3 DNA reads as TGTGCCAGCAGTTTCGCGGCAGGAGCCCCCTATGAGCAGTTCTTC. It codes for CASSFAAGAPYEQFF. This chain joins TRBV28 and TRBJ2-1; no definite D call. Germline lookup yields CDR1 MDHEN and CDR2 SYDVKM. This CDR3 contains 15 residues. V was trimmed by 3 bases and J by 8 bases, leaving 17 bases between them.

The chain has TRBV29-1 and TRBJ2-7; D unresolved. CDR3 length equals 11 residues. Germline V CDR1 and CDR2: SQVTM, ANQGSEA. Between the trimmed V and J ends, which lost 7 bases and 1 base, there was a span of 8 bases. This chain's CDR3 is CSGINSYEQYF. CDR3 in DNA: TGCAGCGGTATAAATTCCTACGAGCAGTACTTC.

V and J are TRBV20-1 and TRBJ2-1; D might be TRBD2 (6 bases). Germline CDR1 is DFQATT and CDR2 is SNEGSKA (reference sequence). This CDR3 contains 15 residues. Deletions cut 3 bases from V and 0 bases from J, with 12 bases between. The CDR3 DNA follows: TGCAGTGCTAGGGGGGGAGTTAGCTCCTACAATGAGCAGTTCTTC. It is translated as CSARGGVSSYNEQFF.

Only a few counts were recorded for this clonotype. The V and J genes are TRBV30 and TRBJ1-2, with no clear D. This CDR3 has 10 residues. Trimming pared 8 bases from V and 8 bases from J, leaving 12 bases between. Germline lookup yields CDR1 GTSNPN and CDR2 SVGIG (reference sequence). The CDR3 spells CADGSVGYTF. The CDR3 DNA follows: TGTGCCGATGGCTCCGTCGGCTACACCTTC.

This clonotype was seen just once. The rearrangement joins TRBV7-2 to TRBJ2-3; 7 bases are shared with TRBD2. The CDR3 runs to 12 residues. Per the germline V gene, CDR1 is SGHTA and CDR2 is FQGNSA. The V gene end was trimmed by 2 bases and the J gene end by 8 bases; junction bases not matched to a gene: 1. The CDR3 coding sequence is TGTGCCAGCAGCTTATGGGGGGGTACGCAGTATTTT. It is translated as CASSLWGGTQYF.

This clonotype was detected many times. The CDR3: CASKPGGQETQYF. The DNA for the CDR3 is TGTGCCAGCAAACCGGGGGGCCAGGAGACCCAGTACTTC. The V call is TRBV28, the J call TRBJ2-5; D possibly corresponds to TRBD2 (7 bases). The CDR3 totals 13 residues. Trimming took 7 bases from V and 5 from J, leaving 14 bases between them. Germline loops: CDR1 MDHEN, CDR2 SYDVKM.

A few counts support this clonotype. The chain joins TRBV20-1 to TRBJ2-3; the D gene could be TRBD1 or TRBD2 (5 bases each). The CDR3 runs to 14 residues. V lost 1 base, J lost 5 bases, and 13 bases lay in between. Germline-derived CDR1 and CDR2 are DFQATT and SNEGSKA (reference sequence). CDR3: CSARAGLALDTQYF. The CDR3 DNA sequence: TGCAGTGCTAGAGCGGGGCTAGCTTTAGATACGCAGTATTTT.

The V gene is TRBV20-1, the J gene TRBJ2-1; tentatively, D is TRBD2 (6 bases). CDR3 size: 14 residues. The germline V and J ends were trimmed by 6 bases and 0 bases, with 12 bases remaining between them. CDR1 is DFQATT and CDR2 is SNEGSKA in the germline V gene (reference sequence). CDR3 loop: CSAYRDSSYNEQFF. The CDR3, as DNA: TGCAGTGCCTACCGGGACTCCTCCTACAATGAGCAGTTCTTC.

The V call is TRBV7-2, the J call TRBJ1-6; no definite D call. Germline V gives CDR1 SGHTA, CDR2 FQGNSA. Trimming took 5 bases from V and 0 from J, leaving 8 bases between them. There are 15 residues in the CDR3. The CDR3 region is CASSRLVSYNSPLHF. CDR3 nucleotides: TGTGCCAGCAGCCGCCTCGTCTCCTATAATTCACCCCTCCACTTT.

The sample holds a few counts of this clonotype. The chain recombines TRBV6-1 with TRBJ2-3; D might be TRBD2 (7 bases). Trimming cost V 6 bases and J 4 bases, with 20 bases left between them. The length of the CDR3 is 16 residues. Germline loops: CDR1 MNHNS, CDR2 SASEGT. CDR3 bases: TGTGCCAGCAGCCCACAGCCGGGGGGCCTTGCAGATACGCAGTATTTT. Its translation: CASSPQPGGLADTQYF.

The chain links TRBV29-1 to TRBJ2-1, with 7 bases that match TRBD2. The DNA end is more similar to TRBJ2-5, so the J call may be wrong. CDR3 length: 12 residues. Germline V gene lookup returns CDR1 SQVTM and CDR2 ANQGSEA. The CDR3 DNA sequence: TGCAGCGTTGTCCTAGCGGAAGAGACCCAGTACTTC. It is translated as CSVVLAEETQYF.

V and J are TRBV6-5 and TRBJ1-4; no firm D call. CDR3 length equals 14 residues. V lost 0 bases and J lost 7, with 9 bases in between. Germline lookup yields CDR1 MNHEY and CDR2 SVGAGI. CDR3 nucleotides: TGTGCCAGCAGTTACTCGAGAATCCGTGAAAAACTGTTTTTT. Amino acids: CASSYSRIREKLFF.

The CDR3 spells CASSFQGFGSPLHF. For the CDR3, the DNA is TGTGCCAGCAGCTTTCAGGGGTTCGGTTCACCCCTCCACTTT. This chain connects TRBV7-8 to TRBJ1-6; perhaps TRBD1 as D (6 bases). The V gene's germline CDR1 is SGHVS and CDR2 FQNEAQ. V lost 3 bases, J lost 9 bases, and 12 bases lay in between. The length of the CDR3 is 14 residues.